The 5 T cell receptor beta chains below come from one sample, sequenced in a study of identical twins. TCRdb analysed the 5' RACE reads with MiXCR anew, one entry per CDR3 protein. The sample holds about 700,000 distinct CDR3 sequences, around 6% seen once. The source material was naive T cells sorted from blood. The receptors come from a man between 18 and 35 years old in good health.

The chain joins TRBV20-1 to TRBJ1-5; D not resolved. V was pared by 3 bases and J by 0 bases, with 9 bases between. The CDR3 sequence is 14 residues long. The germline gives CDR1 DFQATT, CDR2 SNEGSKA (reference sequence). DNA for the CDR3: TGCAGTGCTAGTGAGGGAAATAGCAATCAGCCCCAGCATTTT. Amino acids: CSASEGNSNQPQHF.

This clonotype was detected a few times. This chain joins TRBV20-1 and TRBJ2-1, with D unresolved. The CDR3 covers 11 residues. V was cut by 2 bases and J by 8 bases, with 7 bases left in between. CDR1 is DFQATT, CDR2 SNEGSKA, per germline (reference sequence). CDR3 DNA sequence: TGCAGTGCTAGAAACGGCGATGAGCAGTTCTTC. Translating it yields CSARNGDEQFF.

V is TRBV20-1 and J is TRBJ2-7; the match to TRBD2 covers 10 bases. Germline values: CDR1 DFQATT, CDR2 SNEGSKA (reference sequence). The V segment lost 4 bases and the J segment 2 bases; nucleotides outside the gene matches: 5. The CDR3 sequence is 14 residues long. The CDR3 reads CSATSGRDAYEQYF. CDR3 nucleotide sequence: TGCAGTGCTACAAGCGGGAGGGATGCCTACGAGCAGTACTTC.

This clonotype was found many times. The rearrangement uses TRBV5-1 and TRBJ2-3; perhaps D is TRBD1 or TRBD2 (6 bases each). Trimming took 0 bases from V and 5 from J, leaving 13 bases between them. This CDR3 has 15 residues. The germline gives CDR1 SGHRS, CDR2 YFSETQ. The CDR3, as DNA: TGCGCCAGCAGCTTGGTGTCACAGGGAGGAGATACGCAGTATTTT. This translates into CASSLVSQGGDTQYF.

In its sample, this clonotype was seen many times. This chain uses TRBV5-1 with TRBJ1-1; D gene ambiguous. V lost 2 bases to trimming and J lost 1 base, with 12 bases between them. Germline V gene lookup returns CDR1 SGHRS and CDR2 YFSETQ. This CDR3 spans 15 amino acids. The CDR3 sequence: CASSFRSTGNTEAFF. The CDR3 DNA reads TGCGCCAGCAGCTTCCGATCTACCGGGAACACTGAAGCTTTCTTT.